Given below is one T cell receptor (beta chain) in context. The entry originates in a study of blood T cell repertoires in COVID-19. Study-wide background: T cells, B-cell-depleted T cells, or PBMCs supplied cDNA or gDNA.

Trimming took off 6 bases at V and 1 base at J, with 9 bases between the two ends. The CDR3 has 13 amino acids. Germline values: CDR1 MNHEY, CDR2 SVGAGI. As originally analysed: Amplification of reference gene primers was used by the study to estimate nucleated cell counts. The method was immunoSEQ multiplex PCR; TCRdb's version includes in-frame clones alone and lacks a portion of them. V and J calls plus clone size are reproduced from that table; the DNA served to infer D and trimming. The data show 150,000 to 200,000 clones, with around nine tenths seen just once and approximately 3.3% held by the top ten.

The sequenced sample consisted of peripheral blood. This TCR was sampled from a man between 18 and 29 years old with active or convalescent COVID-19. This chain connects TRBV6-5 to TRBJ1-1, with unresolved D. CDR3 residues: CASRREANTEAFF. CDR3 bases: TGTGCCAGCAGGAGGGAGGCGAACACTGAAGCTTTCTTT.